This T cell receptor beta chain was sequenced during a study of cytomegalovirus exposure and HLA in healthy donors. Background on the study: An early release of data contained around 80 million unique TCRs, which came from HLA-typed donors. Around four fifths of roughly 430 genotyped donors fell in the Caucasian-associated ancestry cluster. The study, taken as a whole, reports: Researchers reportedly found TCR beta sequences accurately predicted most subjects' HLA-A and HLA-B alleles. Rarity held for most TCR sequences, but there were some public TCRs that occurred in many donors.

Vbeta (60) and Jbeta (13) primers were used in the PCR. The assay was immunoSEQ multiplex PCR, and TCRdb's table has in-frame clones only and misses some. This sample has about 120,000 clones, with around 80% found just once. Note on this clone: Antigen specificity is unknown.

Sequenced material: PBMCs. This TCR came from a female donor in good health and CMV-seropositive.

CDR3 DNA: TGCGCCAGCAGCTTGGCCGTCGGGAGCCCGAATTCACCCCTCCACTTT. Its translation: CASSLAVGSPNSPLHF. The chain is built from TRBV5-1 and TRBJ1-6; D is uncertain. The CDR3 totals 16 residues. The germline CDR1 and CDR2 sequences are SGHRS and YFSETQ. Trimming removed 0 bases at V and 7 bases at J, with 14 bases between.